A selection of T cell receptor beta chains follows, all from one sample in a study of T cell responses to AZD1222 COVID-19 vaccine. Profiling relied on immunoSEQ multiplex PCR, and the TCRdb table lists in-frame clones only, not all of them. The table has some 150,000 clones, roughly 94% seen once. The sample in question was peripheral blood, obtained on day 0 of MenACWY control vaccination. Receptors were obtained from an adult in good health. The CDR3 runs from the conserved cysteine through the conserved F or W. The order of the fields is clone size, D gene, J gene, V gene, CDR3 DNA, CDR3 protein. The D gene is left open where the match is weak. Rows may omit the clone size; those that give it use once, few, many or a size class.

clone size: -
D gene: -
J gene: TRBJ2-3
V gene: TRBV30
CDR3 DNA: TGTGCCTGGGGGACAGATACGCAGTATTTT
CDR3 protein: CAWGTDTQYF

clone size: -
D gene: TRBD2
J gene: TRBJ2-7
V gene: TRBV30
CDR3 DNA: TGTGCCTGGAGGCCGGGACTAGCGGGGCACGAGCAGTACTTC
CDR3 protein: CAWRPGLAGHEQYF

clone size: -
D gene: -
J gene: TRBJ2-1
V gene: TRBV27
CDR3 DNA: TGTGCCAGCAGACCCGGGGCCGGTCACAATGAGCAGTTCTTC
CDR3 protein: CASRPGAGHNEQFF

clone size: -
D gene: -
J gene: TRBJ2-4
V gene: TRBV9
CDR3 DNA: TGTGCCAGCAGCGTTGGAGCTAAAAACATTCAGTACTTC
CDR3 protein: CASSVGAKNIQYF

clone size: -
D gene: -
J gene: TRBJ1-1
V gene: TRBV30
CDR3 DNA: TGTGCCTGGAGGGGACTTGGGGGCGGCACTGAAGCTTTCTTT
CDR3 protein: CAWRGLGGGTEAFF

clone size: -
D gene: TRBD2
J gene: TRBJ2-1
V gene: TRBV19
CDR3 DNA: TGTGCCAGTAGTTCCGTAGCGGGAGGGGCCCATGAGCAGTTCTTC
CDR3 protein: CASSSVAGGAHEQFF

clone size: few
D gene: -
J gene: TRBJ2-7
V gene: TRBV7-9
CDR3 DNA: TGTGCCAGCAGCTATAGCGGCTTAAAGTACTTC
CDR3 protein: CASSYSGLKYF

clone size: -
D gene: -
J gene: TRBJ2-1
V gene: TRBV19
CDR3 DNA: TGTGCCAGTAGTAGTGGGACTTCTTACAATGAGCAGTTCTTC
CDR3 protein: CASSSGTSYNEQFF

clone size: -
D gene: TRBD1
J gene: TRBJ2-1
V gene: TRBV6-5
CDR3 DNA: TGTGCCAGCAGCGACAGGGGTGTCGGGTACAATGAGCAGTTCTTC
CDR3 protein: CASSDRGVGYNEQFF

clone size: -
D gene: -
J gene: TRBJ1-1
V gene: TRBV4-1
CDR3 DNA: TGCGCCAGCAGCCCTGGACACTCTATGAACACTGAAGCTTTCTTT
CDR3 protein: CASSPGHSMNTEAFF

clone size: -
D gene: -
J gene: TRBJ2-7
V gene: TRBV13
CDR3 DNA: TGTGCCAGCAGCTTAGGGGCCTCTCGAGCCGAGCAGTACTTC
CDR3 protein: CASSLGASRAEQYF

clone size: -
D gene: TRBD1
J gene: TRBJ1-1
V gene: TRBV7-2
CDR3 DNA: TGTGCCAGCAGCTTGAAAGGGACAGGGGTATATGAAGCTTTCTTT
CDR3 protein: CASSLKGTGVYEAFF

clone size: -
D gene: TRBD2
J gene: TRBJ2-2
V gene: TRBV4-3
CDR3 DNA: TGCGCCAGCAGCCACCCCCTAGCGGGAGCCGGTACCGGGGAGCTGTTTTTT
CDR3 protein: CASSHPLAGAGTGELFF

clone size: -
D gene: -
J gene: TRBJ2-5
V gene: TRBV3-1/TRBV3-2
CDR3 DNA: TGTGCCAGCAGCCAATCCGGCCCCGGGTACTTC
CDR3 protein: CASSQSGPGYF

clone size: -
D gene: -
J gene: TRBJ1-2
V gene: TRBV9
CDR3 DNA: TGTGCCAGCAGCGTACGGGGGGCTAGTGGCTACACCTTC
CDR3 protein: CASSVRGASGYTF

clone size: -
D gene: TRBD2
J gene: TRBJ2-3
V gene: TRBV28
CDR3 DNA: TGTGCCAGCGAAACCAGCGGGGCGGATACGCAGTATTTT
CDR3 protein: CASETSGADTQYF

clone size: once
D gene: -
J gene: TRBJ1-2
V gene: TRBV7-2
CDR3 DNA: TGTGCCAGCAGCTTAGTCCCACAGGGAAACTATGGCTACACCTTC
CDR3 protein: CASSLVPQGNYGYTF

clone size: -
D gene: -
J gene: TRBJ1-5
V gene: TRBV7-3
CDR3 DNA: TGTGCCAGCAGCTTAACAGCCCATCAGCCCCAGCATTTT
CDR3 protein: CASSLTAHQPQHF

clone size: -
D gene: TRBD1
J gene: TRBJ2-5
V gene: TRBV27
CDR3 DNA: TGTGCCAGCAGACGGACAGGGGCCTCGGGAGAGACCCAGTACTTC
CDR3 protein: CASRRTGASGETQYF

clone size: -
D gene: -
J gene: TRBJ1-2
V gene: TRBV6-5
CDR3 DNA: TGTGCCAGCCGGACGGGTAATAACTATGGCTACACCTTC
CDR3 protein: CASRTGNNYGYTF

clone size: -
D gene: -
J gene: TRBJ2-5
V gene: TRBV27
CDR3 DNA: TGTGCCAGCAGCCCCGGGGCAGGGCAAGAGACCCAGTACTTC
CDR3 protein: CASSPGAGQETQYF

clone size: -
D gene: TRBD1
J gene: TRBJ1-4
V gene: TRBV5-5
CDR3 DNA: TGTGCCAGCAGCTTGCTGACCTCCCGGACAGGGGACGAAAAACTGTTTTTT
CDR3 protein: CASSLLTSRTGDEKLFF

clone size: few
D gene: -
J gene: TRBJ2-2
V gene: TRBV11-2
CDR3 DNA: TGTGCCACCCAAACGGGCCCTAACACCGGGGAGCTGTTTTTT
CDR3 protein: CATQTGPNTGELFF

clone size: -
D gene: TRBD1
J gene: TRBJ2-1
V gene: TRBV6-5
CDR3 DNA: TGTGCCAGCAGTTCCGGACAGGGACGGGAGCAGTTCTTC
CDR3 protein: CASSSGQGREQFF